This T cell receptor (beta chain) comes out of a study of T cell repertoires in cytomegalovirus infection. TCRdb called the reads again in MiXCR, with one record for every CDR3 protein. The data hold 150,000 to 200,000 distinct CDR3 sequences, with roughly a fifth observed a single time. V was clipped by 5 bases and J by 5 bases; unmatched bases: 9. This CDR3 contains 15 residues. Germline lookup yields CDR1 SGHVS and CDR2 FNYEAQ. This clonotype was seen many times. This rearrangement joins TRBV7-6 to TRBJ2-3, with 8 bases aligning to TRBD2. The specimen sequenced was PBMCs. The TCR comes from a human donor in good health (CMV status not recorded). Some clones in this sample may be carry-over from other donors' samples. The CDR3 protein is CASSPPRGLGDTQYF. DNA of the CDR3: TGTGCCAGCAGCCCGCCTAGGGGACTAGGAGATACGCAGTATTTT.